The entry that follows covers one T cell receptor (beta chain) sequence. The target antigen is unknown. These data are taken from a study of cytomegalovirus exposure and HLA in healthy donors. Findings of the study overall: When the data were analyzed later, several of the most significant clusters appeared to be linked to common viral pathogens. The study flagged some 170 TCR beta chains as cytomegalovirus-associated. Reported performance of the classifier showed diagnosis of cytomegalovirus status with high specificity and sensitivity.

PCR was performed using 60 Vbeta and 13 Jbeta primers. Repertoires were generated with immunoSEQ multiplex PCR, while TCRdb's copy carries only in-frame clones and drops some. The sample holds approximately 37,000 clones. Sequences were obtained from PBMCs. This clonotype was sampled from a male donor in good health and CMV-seronegative.

The CDR3 DNA reads as TGCGCCAGCACCGAGAAAGAGAGCTCTGGAAACACCATATATTTT. This gives the protein CASTEKESSGNTIYF. The chain combines TRBV5-1 with TRBJ1-3; no clear D gene. V lost 6 bases and J 0 bases, leaving 13 bases between the germline ends. The CDR3 totals 15 residues. Germline V CDR1 and CDR2: SGHRS, YFSETQ. The whole variable domain, filled in from reference TRBV5-1 and TRBJ1-3, reads KAGVTQTPRYLIKTRGQQVTLSCSPISGHRSVSWYQQTPGQGLQFLFEYFSETQRNKGNFPGRFSGRQFSNSRSEMNVSTLELGDSALYLCASTEKESSGNTIYFGEGSWLTVV.